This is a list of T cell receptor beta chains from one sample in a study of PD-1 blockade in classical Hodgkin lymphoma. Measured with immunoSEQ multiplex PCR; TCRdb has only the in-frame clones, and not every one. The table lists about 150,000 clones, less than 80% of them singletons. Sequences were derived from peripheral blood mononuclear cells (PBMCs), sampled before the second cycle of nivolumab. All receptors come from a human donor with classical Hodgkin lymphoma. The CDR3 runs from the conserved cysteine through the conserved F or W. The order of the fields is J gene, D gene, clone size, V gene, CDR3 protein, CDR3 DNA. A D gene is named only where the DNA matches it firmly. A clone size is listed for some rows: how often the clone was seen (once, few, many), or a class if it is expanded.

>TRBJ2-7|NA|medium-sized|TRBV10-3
CAITPGGEQYF
TGTGCCATCACCCCGGGTGGGGAGCAGTACTTC
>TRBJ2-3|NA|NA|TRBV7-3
CASSSGSSTDTQYF
TGTGCCAGCAGCTCCGGGAGTAGCACAGATACGCAGTATTTT
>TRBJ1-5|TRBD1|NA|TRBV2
CASSGWTGGAIGNQPQHF
TGTGCCAGCAGTGGCTGGACAGGGGGCGCCATTGGCAATCAGCCCCAGCATTTT
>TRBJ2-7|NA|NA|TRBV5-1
CASSLAGPSVWIGEQYF
TGCGCCAGCAGCTTGGCCGGCCCTAGCGTTTGGATAGGCGAGCAGTACTTC
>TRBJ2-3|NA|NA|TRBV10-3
CAISESTAGTDTQYF
TGTGCCATCAGTGAGTCGACGGCTGGCACAGATACGCAGTATTTT
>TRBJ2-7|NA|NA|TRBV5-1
CASSQRQVAYEQYF
TGCGCCAGCAGCCAACGACAGGTCGCCTACGAGCAGTACTTC
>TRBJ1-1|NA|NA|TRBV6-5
CASSYSPDLVTEAFF
TGTGCCAGCAGTTACTCCCCGGATCTCGTGACTGAAGCTTTCTTT
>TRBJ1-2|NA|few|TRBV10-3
CAISDGDGYGYTF
TGTGCCATCAGTGACGGGGACGGCTATGGCTACACCTTC
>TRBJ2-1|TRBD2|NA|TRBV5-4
CASSPSIGVGGNEQFF
TGTGCCAGCAGCCCGTCGATCGGGGTGGGGGGGAATGAGCAGTTCTTC
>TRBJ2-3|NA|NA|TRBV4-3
CASSQGISTDTQYF
TGCGCCAGCAGCCAAGGTATCAGCACAGATACGCAGTATTTT
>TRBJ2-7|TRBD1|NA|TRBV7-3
CASSQGQGLYEQYF
TGTGCCAGCAGCCAGGGACAGGGCCTCTACGAGCAGTACTTC
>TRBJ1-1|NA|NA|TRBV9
CASSVFVNTEAFF
TGTGCCAGCAGCGTATTTGTGAACACTGAAGCTTTCTTT
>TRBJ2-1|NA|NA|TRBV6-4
CASSAESSYNEQFF
TGTGCCAGCAGTGCAGAAAGCTCCTACAATGAGCAGTTCTTC
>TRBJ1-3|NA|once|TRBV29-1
CSVAGLSGNTIYF
TGCAGCGTTGCAGGCCTCTCTGGAAACACCATATATTTT
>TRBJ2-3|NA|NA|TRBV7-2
CASSPSGWTRTDTQYF
TGTGCCAGCAGCCCCTCGGGGTGGACCCGCACAGATACGCAGTATTTT
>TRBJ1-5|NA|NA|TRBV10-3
CAISQGSNQPQHF
TGTGCCATCAGTCAGGGCAGCAATCAGCCCCAGCATTTT
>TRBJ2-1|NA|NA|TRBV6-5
CASSYSTEQFF
TGTGCCAGCAGTTACTCGACCGAGCAGTTCTTC
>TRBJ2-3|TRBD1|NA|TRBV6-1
CASSSDRAADTQYF
TGTGCCAGCAGTTCGGACAGGGCGGCAGATACGCAGTATTTT
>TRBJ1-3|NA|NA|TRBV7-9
CASSLAGLSGNTIYF
TGTGCCAGCAGCTTGGCGGGTCTCTCTGGAAACACCATATATTTT
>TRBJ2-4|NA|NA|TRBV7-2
CASSGQGMLAKNIQYF
TGTGCCAGCAGCGGCCAGGGGATGCTAGCCAAAAACATTCAGTACTTC
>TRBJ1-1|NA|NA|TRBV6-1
CASSRDSEAFF
TGTGCCAGCAGTCGGGACTCTGAAGCTTTCTTT
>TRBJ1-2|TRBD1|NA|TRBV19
CASSIDRGGNYGYTF
TGTGCCAGTAGTATCGACAGGGGGGGTAACTATGGCTACACCTTC
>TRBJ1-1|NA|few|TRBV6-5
CASRRNTEAFF
TGTGCCAGCAGGCGGAACACTGAAGCTTTCTTT
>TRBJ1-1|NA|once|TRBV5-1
CASSLDVAQGTTEAFF
TGCGCCAGCAGCTTGGATGTTGCCCAGGGTACCACTGAAGCTTTCTTT
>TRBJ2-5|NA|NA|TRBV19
CASSDFGMRETQYF
TGTGCCAGTAGCGATTTCGGCATGCGCGAGACCCAGTACTTC
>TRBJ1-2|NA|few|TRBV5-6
CASSSGQFYGYTF
TGTGCCAGCAGCTCCGGACAGTTCTATGGCTACACCTTC
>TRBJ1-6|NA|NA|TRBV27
CASSSGLNSPLHF
TGTGCCAGCAGTTCCGGGCTCAATTCACCCCTCCACTTT
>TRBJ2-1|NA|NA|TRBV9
CASSPNYNEQFF
TGTGCCAGCAGCCCTAACTACAATGAGCAGTTCTTC
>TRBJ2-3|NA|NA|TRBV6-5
CASSYRGTRVTDTQYF
TGTGCCAGCAGTTATAGAGGGACACGAGTCACAGATACGCAGTATTTT
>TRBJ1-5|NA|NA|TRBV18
CASSPRIGNQPQHF
TGTGCCAGCTCACCACGGATCGGCAATCAGCCCCAGCATTTT
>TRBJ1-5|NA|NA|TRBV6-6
CASSPKAGTSQPQHF
TGTGCCAGCAGCCCTAAGGCAGGGACGTCGCAGCCCCAGCATTTT
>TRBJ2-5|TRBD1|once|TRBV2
CASSLTGGTQETQYF
TGTGCCAGCAGCCTGACAGGGGGGACCCAAGAGACCCAGTACTTC
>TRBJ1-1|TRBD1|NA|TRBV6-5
CASTSNRGRTEAFF
TGTGCCAGCACCTCCAACAGGGGGCGGACTGAAGCTTTCTTT
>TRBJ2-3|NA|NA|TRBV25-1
CASSRTGSADTQYF
TGTGCCAGCAGCCGCACAGGGTCGGCAGATACGCAGTATTTT
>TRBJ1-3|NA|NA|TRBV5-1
CASSLETAGNTIYF
TGCGCCAGCAGCTTGGAGACAGCTGGAAACACCATATATTTT
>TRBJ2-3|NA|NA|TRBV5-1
CASTRTSGTDTQYF
TGCGCCAGCACCAGGACTTCCGGCACAGATACGCAGTATTTT
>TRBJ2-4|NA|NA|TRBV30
CAWSVGDIQYF
TGTGCCTGGAGCGTAGGAGACATTCAGTACTTC
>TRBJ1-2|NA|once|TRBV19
CASSRADTHYGYTF
TGTGCCAGTAGTAGGGCGGACACCCACTATGGCTACACCTTC
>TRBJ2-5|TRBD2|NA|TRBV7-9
CASSPSGGAPETQYF
TGTGCCAGCAGCCCCAGCGGGGGGGCCCCAGAGACCCAGTACTTC
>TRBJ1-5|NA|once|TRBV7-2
CASSSRDGPDQPQHF
TGTGCCAGCAGCTCAAGGGACGGCCCTGATCAGCCCCAGCATTTT
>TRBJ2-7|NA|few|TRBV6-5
CASSERSYEQYF
TGTGCCAGCAGTGAACGGAGTTACGAGCAGTACTTC